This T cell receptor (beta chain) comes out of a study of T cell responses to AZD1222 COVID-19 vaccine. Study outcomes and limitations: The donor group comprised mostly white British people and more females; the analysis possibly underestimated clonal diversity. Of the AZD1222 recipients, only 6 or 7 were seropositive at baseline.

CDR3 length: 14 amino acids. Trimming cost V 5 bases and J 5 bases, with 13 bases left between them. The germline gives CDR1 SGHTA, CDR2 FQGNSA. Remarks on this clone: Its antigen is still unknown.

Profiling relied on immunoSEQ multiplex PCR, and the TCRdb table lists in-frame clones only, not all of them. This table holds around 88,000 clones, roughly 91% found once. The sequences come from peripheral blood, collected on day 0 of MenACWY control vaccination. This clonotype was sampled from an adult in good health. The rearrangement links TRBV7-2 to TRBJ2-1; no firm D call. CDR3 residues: CASSPPNANNEQFF. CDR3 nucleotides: TGTGCCAGCAGCCCCCCCAACGCGAACAATGAGCAGTTCTTC.